A selection of T cell receptor beta chains follows, all from one sample in a study of T cells after yellow fever vaccination. TCRdb reanalysed the 5' RACE reads using MiXCR and keeps one entry per CDR3 protein. The table has 150,000 to 200,000 distinct CDR3 sequences, 11% seen once. The material was CD8+ T cells sorted from PBMCs, obtained 15 days after the yellow fever booster vaccination. These receptors were collected from a man aged 18 to 30 who received the YFV17D yellow fever vaccine. Each CDR3 is given with its conserved first and last residue. Each record gives: D gene, clone size, J gene, V gene, CDR3 protein, CDR3 DNA. The D gene is left open where the match is weak. Size is stated for part of the rows, as once, few or many counts, or as a class when the clone is expanded.

>TRBD1|many|TRBJ1-2|TRBV12-3/TRBV12-4
CASSKTGPYGYTF
TGTGCCAGCAGCAAGACAGGGCCCTATGGCTACACCTTC
>.|.|TRBJ1-1|TRBV7-9
CASSLDRTWGQPTEAFF
TGTGCCAGCAGCCTAGACAGGACCTGGGGACAACCTACTGAAGCTTTCTTT
>TRBD2|few|TRBJ2-5|TRBV6-4
CASSLRAGGQETQYF
TGTGCCAGCAGCCTCCGAGCGGGGGGGCAAGAGACCCAGTACTTC
>.|few|TRBJ1-1|TRBV9
CASSVHWAPNTEAFF
TGTGCCAGCAGCGTTCATTGGGCCCCGAACACTGAAGCTTTCTTT
>.|.|TRBJ1-2|TRBV12-3/TRBV12-4
CASTKVGLGGYTF
TGTGCCAGCACCAAAGTAGGGTTGGGAGGCTACACCTTC
>.|many|TRBJ2-5|TRBV5-1
CASSLAGGLQETQYF
TGCGCCAGCAGCTTGGCCGGGGGGCTCCAAGAGACCCAGTACTTC
>.|.|TRBJ2-3|TRBV18
CASSPPRLLTDTQYF
TGTGCCAGCTCACCACCAAGGCTCCTCACAGATACGCAGTATTTT
>TRBD1|.|TRBJ2-2|TRBV15
CATSRDRDLTGELFF
TGTGCCACCAGCAGGGACAGGGACCTCACCGGGGAGCTGTTTTTT
>TRBD1|.|TRBJ1-1|TRBV5-5
CASSLGQGREAFF
TGTGCCAGCAGCTTAGGACAGGGCCGTGAAGCTTTCTTT
>.|few|TRBJ2-2|TRBV24-1
CATQWSVYTGELFF
TGTGCCACCCAGTGGAGCGTATACACCGGGGAGCTGTTTTTT
>TRBD1|.|TRBJ1-2|TRBV5-1
CASSLAGQNNYGYTF
TGCGCCAGCAGCTTGGCGGGACAGAATAACTATGGCTACACCTTC
>.|.|TRBJ2-1|TRBV7-6
CASSFSGVNYNEQFF
TGTGCCAGCAGCTTTTCGGGGGTTAACTACAATGAGCAGTTCTTC
>TRBD2|.|TRBJ2-3|TRBV4-1
CASSQVLASGGGTDTQYF
TGCGCCAGCAGCCAAGTACTGGCTAGCGGGGGGGGTACAGATACGCAGTATTTT
>.|few|TRBJ2-7|TRBV30
CAWSGPLPTYEQYF
TGTGCCTGGAGTGGACCTCTCCCCACCTACGAGCAGTACTTC
>TRBD2|few|TRBJ2-2|TRBV20-1
CSARRLAGGETGELFF
TGCAGTGCTAGGAGGCTAGCGGGGGGTGAAACCGGGGAGCTGTTTTTT
>.|.|TRBJ1-1|TRBV12-3/TRBV12-4
CASGGTEAFF
TGTGCCAGCGGGGGAACCGAAGCTTTCTTT
>TRBD2|.|TRBJ2-5|TRBV19
CASNRASGGLRETQYF
TGTGCCAGTAATCGTGCTAGCGGGGGGCTGAGAGAGACCCAGTACTTC
>.|few|TRBJ2-2|TRBV5-1
CASSFDTGELFF
TGCGCCAGCAGCTTCGACACCGGGGAGCTGTTTTTT
>TRBD2|.|TRBJ2-3|TRBV12-3/TRBV12-4
CASTRLAGGPSTDTQYF
TGTGCCAGCACTCGACTAGCGGGGGGCCCGAGCACAGATACGCAGTATTTT
>TRBD1|few|TRBJ1-3|TRBV10-2
CASSESTGVGNTIYF
TGCGCCAGCAGTGAGTCCACAGGGGTCGGAAACACCATATATTTT
>.|few|TRBJ2-1|TRBV15
CATSTARYNEQFF
TGTGCCACCAGCACAGCTCGGTACAATGAGCAGTTCTTC
>TRBD1|.|TRBJ2-4|TRBV6-5
CATQPWTGGLDFDIQYF
TGTGCCACCCAACCTTGGACAGGGGGCCTAGATTTCGACATTCAGTACTTC
>.|few|TRBJ2-1|TRBV5-1
CASSLSGGQTYNEQFF
TGCGCCAGCAGCTTGTCCGGGGGACAGACCTACAATGAGCAGTTCTTC
>.|.|TRBJ2-3|TRBV6-5
CASQRLGVRDTQYF
TGTGCCAGCCAGAGACTGGGGGTCAGAGATACGCAGTATTTT
>.|many|TRBJ2-1|TRBV11-1
CASQDPGLASYNEQFF
TGTGCCAGCCAGGACCCGGGGTTGGCCTCCTACAATGAGCAGTTCTTC
>TRBD1|.|TRBJ2-4|TRBV4-1
CASSRGTGLAKNIQYF
TGCGCCAGCAGCCGAGGGACAGGACTAGCCAAAAACATTCAGTACTTC
>.|.|TRBJ2-5|TRBV14
CASSPTSGLQETQYF
TGTGCCAGCAGCCCGACCTCAGGACTCCAAGAGACCCAGTACTTC
>TRBD1|.|TRBJ1-2|TRBV7-9
CASSLPGQGVYGYTF
TGTGCCAGCAGCTTACCGGGACAGGGTGTCTATGGCTACACCTTC
>.|few|TRBJ1-6|TRBV5-6
CASSLGTQNSPLHF
TGTGCCAGCAGCCTCGGGACACAAAATTCACCCCTCCACTTT
>.|.|TRBJ2-3|TRBV5-1
CASKRSGASTDTQYF
TGCGCCAGCAAGCGGTCAGGAGCTAGCACAGATACGCAGTATTTT
>.|many|TRBJ1-2|TRBV4-3
CASSQVPGLRYGYTF
TGCGCCAGCAGCCAAGTACCAGGGTTGCGTTATGGCTACACCTTC
>TRBD1|.|TRBJ2-1|TRBV5-1
CASSWGTGTYNEQFF
TGCGCCAGCAGCTGGGGGACAGGCACCTACAATGAGCAGTTCTTC
>TRBD1|.|TRBJ2-5|TRBV2
CASSVGGVGTQYF
TGTGCCAGCAGCGTAGGGGGCGTAGGGACCCAGTACTTC
>.|few|TRBJ1-2|TRBV12-3/TRBV12-4
CASSLEGDGNYGYTF
TGTGCCAGCAGTTTAGAAGGGGACGGTAACTATGGCTACACCTTC
>.|.|TRBJ2-1|TRBV9
CASSTHNEQFF
TGTGCCAGCAGCACCCACAATGAGCAGTTCTTC
>TRBD1|.|TRBJ1-2|TRBV13
CASSRTGRGYTF
TGTGCCAGCAGCCGGACAGGTCGCGGCTACACCTTC
>.|.|TRBJ2-7|TRBV10-2
CASSGRAYEQYF
TGCGCCAGCAGTGGACGGGCCTACGAGCAGTACTTC